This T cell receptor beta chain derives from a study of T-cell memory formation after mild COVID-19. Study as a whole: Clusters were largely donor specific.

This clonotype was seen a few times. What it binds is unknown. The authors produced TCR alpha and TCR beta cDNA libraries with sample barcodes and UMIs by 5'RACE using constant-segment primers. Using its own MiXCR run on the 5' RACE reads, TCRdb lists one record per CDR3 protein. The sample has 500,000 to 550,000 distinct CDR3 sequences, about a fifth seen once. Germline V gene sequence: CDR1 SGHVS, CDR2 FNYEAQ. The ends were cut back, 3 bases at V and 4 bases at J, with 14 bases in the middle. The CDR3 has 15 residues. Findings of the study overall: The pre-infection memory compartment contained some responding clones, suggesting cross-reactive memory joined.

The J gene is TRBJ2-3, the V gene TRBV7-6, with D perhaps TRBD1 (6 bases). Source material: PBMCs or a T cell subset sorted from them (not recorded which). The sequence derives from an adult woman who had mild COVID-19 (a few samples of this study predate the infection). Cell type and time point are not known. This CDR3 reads CASSLIQGSADTQYF. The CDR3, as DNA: TGTGCCAGCAGCTTGATCCAGGGGAGCGCAGATACGCAGTATTTT.